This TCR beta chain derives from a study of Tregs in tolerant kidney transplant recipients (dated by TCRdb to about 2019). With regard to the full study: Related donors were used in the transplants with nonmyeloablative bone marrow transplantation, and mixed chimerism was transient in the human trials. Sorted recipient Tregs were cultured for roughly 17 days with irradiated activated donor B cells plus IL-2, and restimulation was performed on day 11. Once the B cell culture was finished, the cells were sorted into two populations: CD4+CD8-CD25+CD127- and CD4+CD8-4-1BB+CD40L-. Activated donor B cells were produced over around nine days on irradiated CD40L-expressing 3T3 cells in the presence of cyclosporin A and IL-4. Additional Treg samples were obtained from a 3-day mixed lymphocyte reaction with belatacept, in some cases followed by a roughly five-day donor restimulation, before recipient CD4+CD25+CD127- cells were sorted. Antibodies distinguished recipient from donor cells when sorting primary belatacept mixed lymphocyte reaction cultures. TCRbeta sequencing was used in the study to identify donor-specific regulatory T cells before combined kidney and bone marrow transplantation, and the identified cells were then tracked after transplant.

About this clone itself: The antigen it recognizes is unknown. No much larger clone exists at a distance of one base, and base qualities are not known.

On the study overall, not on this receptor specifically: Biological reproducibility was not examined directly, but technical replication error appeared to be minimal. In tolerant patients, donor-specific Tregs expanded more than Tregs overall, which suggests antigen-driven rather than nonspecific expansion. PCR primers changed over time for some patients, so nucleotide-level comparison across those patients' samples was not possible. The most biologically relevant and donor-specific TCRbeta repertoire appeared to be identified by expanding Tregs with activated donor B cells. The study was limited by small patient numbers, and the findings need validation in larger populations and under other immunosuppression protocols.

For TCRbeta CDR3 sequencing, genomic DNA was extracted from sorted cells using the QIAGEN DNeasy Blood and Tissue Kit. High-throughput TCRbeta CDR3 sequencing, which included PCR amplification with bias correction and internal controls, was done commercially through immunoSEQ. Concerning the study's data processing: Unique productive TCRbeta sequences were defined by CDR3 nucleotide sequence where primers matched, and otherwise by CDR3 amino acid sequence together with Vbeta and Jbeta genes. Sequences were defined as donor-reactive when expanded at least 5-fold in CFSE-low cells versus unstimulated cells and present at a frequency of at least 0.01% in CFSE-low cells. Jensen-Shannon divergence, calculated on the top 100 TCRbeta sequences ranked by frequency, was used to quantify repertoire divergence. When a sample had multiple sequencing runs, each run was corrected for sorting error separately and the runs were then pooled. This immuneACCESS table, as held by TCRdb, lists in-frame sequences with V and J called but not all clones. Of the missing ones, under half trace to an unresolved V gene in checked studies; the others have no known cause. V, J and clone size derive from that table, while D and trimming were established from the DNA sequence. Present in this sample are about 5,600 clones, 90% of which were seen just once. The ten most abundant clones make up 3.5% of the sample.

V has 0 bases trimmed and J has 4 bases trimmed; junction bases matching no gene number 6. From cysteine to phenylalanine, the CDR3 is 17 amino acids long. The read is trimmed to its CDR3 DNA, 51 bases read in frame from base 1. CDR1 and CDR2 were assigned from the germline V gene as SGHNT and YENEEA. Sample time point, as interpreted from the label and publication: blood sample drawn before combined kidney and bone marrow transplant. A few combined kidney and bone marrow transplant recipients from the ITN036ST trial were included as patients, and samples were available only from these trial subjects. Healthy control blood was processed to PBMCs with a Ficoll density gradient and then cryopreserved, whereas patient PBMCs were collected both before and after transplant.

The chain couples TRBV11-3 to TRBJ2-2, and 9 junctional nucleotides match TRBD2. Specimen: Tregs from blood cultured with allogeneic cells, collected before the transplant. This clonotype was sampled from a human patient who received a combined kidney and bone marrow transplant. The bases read TGTGCCAGCAGCTTAGAGGTCGCGGGAGGGTTCACCGGGGAGCTGTTTTTT. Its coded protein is CASSLEVAGGFTGELFF.